This T cell receptor beta chain is from a study of molecular identifiers for immune sequencing clone quantification. At least ten counts were recorded for this clonotype. One entry per CDR3 protein, called by TCRdb with MiXCR from the PCR reads. The repertoire has about 640,000 distinct CDR3 sequences, 15% to 20% of them found once; the top ten carry 0.85%. Germline-derived CDR1 and CDR2 are SNHLY and FYNNEI. CDR3 size: 15 residues. V lost 7 bases and J lost 0; bases outside the gene matches: 4. Libraries from naive CD8 cells were generated from roughly 21,000 to 960,000 sorted cells (with 10%, 30% or 50% RNA).

This receptor was taken from a human donor in good health. Some libraries in this study had Jurkat cell RNA spiked in. The sample consisted of naive CD8+ T cells from blood, with Jurkat cell RNA spiked in. Documented subset: FACS-sorted CD8+CD4-CCR7+CD45RA+ naive T cells. The chain joins TRBV2 to TRBJ2-3; TRBD2 aligns across 10 bases. CDR3 residues: CASNGLAESTDTQYF. The CDR3 nucleotides are TGTGCCAGCAACGGACTAGCGGAAAGCACAGATACGCAGTATTTT.